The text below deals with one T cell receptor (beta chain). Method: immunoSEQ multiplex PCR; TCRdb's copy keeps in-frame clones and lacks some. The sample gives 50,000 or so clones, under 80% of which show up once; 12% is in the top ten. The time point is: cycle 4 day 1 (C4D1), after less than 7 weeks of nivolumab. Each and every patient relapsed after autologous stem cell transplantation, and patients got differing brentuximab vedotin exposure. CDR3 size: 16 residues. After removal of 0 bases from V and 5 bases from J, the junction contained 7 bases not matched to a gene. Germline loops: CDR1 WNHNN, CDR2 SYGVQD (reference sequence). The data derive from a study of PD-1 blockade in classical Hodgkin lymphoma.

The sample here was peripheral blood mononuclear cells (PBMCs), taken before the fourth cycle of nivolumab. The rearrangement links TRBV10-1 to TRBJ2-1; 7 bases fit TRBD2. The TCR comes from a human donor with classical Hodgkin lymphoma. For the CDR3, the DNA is TGCGCCAGCAGTGAGTCGAGGCTAGCGGTCAACAATGAGCAGTTCTTC. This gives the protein CASSESRLAVNNEQFF.